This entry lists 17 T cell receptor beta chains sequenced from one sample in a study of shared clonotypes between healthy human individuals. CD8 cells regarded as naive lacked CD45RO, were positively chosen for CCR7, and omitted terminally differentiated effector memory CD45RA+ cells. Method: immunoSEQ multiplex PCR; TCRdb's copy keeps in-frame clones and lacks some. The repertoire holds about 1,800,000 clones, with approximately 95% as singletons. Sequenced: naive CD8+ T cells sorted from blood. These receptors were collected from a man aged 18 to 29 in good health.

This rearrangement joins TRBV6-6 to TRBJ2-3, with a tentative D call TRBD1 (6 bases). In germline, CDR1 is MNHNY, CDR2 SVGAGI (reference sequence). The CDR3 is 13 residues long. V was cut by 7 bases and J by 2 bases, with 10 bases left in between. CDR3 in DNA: TGTGCCAGCACGGGACACATCACAGATACGCAGTATTTT. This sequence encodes CASTGHITDTQYF.

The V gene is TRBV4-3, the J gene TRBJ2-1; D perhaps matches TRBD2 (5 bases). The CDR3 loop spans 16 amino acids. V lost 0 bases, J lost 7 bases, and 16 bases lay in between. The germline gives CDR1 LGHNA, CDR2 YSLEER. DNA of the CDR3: TGCGCCAGCAGCCAAGATTCCGGACTCGCTAGAAATGAGCAGTTCTTC. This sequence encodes CASSQDSGLARNEQFF.

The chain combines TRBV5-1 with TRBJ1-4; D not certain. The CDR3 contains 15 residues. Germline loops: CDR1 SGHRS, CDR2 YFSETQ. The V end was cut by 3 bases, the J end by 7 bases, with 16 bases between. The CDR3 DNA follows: TGCGCCAGCAGCTCCCTAGGTCCCACCCGTGAAAAACTGTTTTTT. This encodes CASSSLGPTREKLFF.

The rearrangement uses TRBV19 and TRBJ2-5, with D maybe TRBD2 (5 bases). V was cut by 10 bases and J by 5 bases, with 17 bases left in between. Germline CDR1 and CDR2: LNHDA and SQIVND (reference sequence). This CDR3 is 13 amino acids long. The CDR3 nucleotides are TGTGCCACCCGAGCAGTAGGACTCGAGACCCAGTACTTC. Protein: CATRAVGLETQYF.

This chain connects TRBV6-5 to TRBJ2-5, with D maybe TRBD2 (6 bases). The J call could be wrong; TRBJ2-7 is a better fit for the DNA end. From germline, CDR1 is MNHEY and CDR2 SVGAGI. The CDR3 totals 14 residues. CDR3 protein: CASSITGSSYEQYF. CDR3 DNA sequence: TGTGCCAGCAGCATAACCGGGAGCTCCTACGAGCAGTACTTC.

This CDR3 reads CASSQGKEGRNTEAFF. The CDR3, as DNA: TGCGCCAGCAGCCAAGGGAAAGAAGGGAGGAACACTGAAGCTTTCTTT. The gene calls are TRBV4-1 and TRBJ1-1; D is uncertain. Trimming shortened V by 1 base and J by 1 base, and 13 bases separated the two germline ends. The CDR3 spans 16 residues. Germline lookup yields CDR1 MGHRA and CDR2 YSYEKL.

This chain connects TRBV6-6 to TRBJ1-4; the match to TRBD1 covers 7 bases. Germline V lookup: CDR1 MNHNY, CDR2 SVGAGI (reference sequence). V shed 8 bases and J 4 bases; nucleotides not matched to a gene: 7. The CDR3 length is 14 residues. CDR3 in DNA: TGTGCCAGCGAGAGACAGGGCTTTAATGAAAAACTGTTTTTT. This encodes CASERQGFNEKLFF.

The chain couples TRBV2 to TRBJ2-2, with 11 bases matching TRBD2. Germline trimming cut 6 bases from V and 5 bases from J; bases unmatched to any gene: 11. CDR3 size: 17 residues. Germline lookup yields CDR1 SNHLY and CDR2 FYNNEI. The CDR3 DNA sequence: TGTGCCAGCAGGGGTCTTAGCGGGAGGGCCGGTACCGGGGAGCTGTTTTTT. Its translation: CASRGLSGRAGTGELFF. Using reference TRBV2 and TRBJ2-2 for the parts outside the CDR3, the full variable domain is EPEVTQTPSHQVTQMGQEVILRCVPISNHLYFYWYRQILGQKVEFLVSFYNNEISEKSEIFDDQFSVERPDGSNFTLKIRSTKLEDSAMYFCASRGLSGRAGTGELFFGEGSRLTVL.

CDR3 in amino acids: CSACAYEQYF. The CDR3 coding sequence is TGCAGTGCCTGCGCCTACGAGCAGTACTTC. The chain recombines TRBV20-1 with TRBJ2-7, with D hard to call. CDR3 length equals 10 residues. The V gene's germline CDR1 is DFQATT and CDR2 SNEGSKA (reference sequence). V lost 6 bases to trimming and J lost 2 bases, with 5 bases between them.

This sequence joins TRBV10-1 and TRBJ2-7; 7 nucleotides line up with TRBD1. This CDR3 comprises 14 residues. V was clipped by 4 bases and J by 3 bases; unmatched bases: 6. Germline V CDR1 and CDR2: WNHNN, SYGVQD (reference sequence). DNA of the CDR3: TGCGCCAGCAGTGTAACAGGGGTGGACTACGAGCAGTACTTC. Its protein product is CASSVTGVDYEQYF.

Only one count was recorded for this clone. CDR3 coding DNA: TGTGCCAGCAGCCTTCAGGGGGCGACCTACGAGCAGTACTTC. Its translation: CASSLQGATYEQYF. The rearrangement links TRBV7-9 to TRBJ2-7; 8 bases are a match to TRBD1. The CDR3 has 14 residues. Germline CDR1 SEHNR, CDR2 FQNEAQ (reference sequence). J lost 2 bases, V lost 5 bases, and 5 bases had no gene match.

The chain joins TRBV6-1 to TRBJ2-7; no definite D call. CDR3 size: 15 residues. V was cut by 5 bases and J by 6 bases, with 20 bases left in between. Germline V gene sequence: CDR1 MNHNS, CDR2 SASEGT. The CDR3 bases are TGTGCCAGCAGTCCAGTGCCTTTCCAACCACCCGAGCAGTACTTC. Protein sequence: CASSPVPFQPPEQYF.

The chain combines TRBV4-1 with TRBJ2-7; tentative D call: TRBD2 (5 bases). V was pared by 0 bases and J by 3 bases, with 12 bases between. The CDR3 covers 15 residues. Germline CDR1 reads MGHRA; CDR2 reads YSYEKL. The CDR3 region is CASSQEFGEYYEQYF. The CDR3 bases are TGCGCCAGCAGCCAAGAGTTTGGGGAGTACTACGAGCAGTACTTC.

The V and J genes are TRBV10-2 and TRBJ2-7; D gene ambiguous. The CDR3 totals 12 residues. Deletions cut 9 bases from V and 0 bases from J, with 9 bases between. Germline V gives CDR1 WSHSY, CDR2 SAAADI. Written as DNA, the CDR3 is TGCGCCAGTAAGGATGTCTCCTACGAGCAGTACTTC. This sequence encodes CASKDVSYEQYF.

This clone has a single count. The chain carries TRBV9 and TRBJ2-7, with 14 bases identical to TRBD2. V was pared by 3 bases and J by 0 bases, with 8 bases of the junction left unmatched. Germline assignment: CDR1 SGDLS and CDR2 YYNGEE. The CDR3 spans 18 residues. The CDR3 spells CASSGGLAGAAASYEQYF. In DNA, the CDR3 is TGTGCCAGCAGCGGGGGACTAGCGGGGGCTGCCGCCTCCTACGAGCAGTACTTC.

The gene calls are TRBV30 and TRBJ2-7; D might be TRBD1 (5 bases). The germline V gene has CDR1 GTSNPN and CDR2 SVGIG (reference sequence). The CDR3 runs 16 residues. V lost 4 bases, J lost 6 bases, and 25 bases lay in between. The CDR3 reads CAWTIKVWQGRSEQYF. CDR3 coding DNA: TGTGCCTGGACCATTAAGGTTTGGCAGGGAAGATCCGAGCAGTACTTC.

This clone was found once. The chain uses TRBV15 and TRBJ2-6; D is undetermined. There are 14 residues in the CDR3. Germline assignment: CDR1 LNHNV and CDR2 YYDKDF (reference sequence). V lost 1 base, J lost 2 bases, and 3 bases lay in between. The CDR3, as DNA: TGTGCCACCAGCAGAGCTACTGGGGCCAACGTCCTGACTTTC. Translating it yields CATSRATGANVLTF.